This passage covers 4 T cell receptor beta chains from one sample sequenced in a study of T cell responses to AZD1222 COVID-19 vaccine. TCRdb's copy holds only in-frame clones and misses some; the assay was immunoSEQ multiplex PCR. The profile covers 68,000 or so clones, with approximately 80% appearing a single time and around 10% taken by the ten largest. Sequencing used peripheral blood, obtained on day 0 of AZD1222 vaccination. Receptors were obtained from an adult in good health.

A word on this clone: An end of the junction does not agree with germline; a read error may underlie this. V gene TRBV11-2 combines with J gene TRBJ2-7, with D tentatively TRBD2 (7 bases). Germline loops: CDR1 SGHAT, CDR2 FQNNGV. The CDR3 runs to 18 residues. The CDR3 here is CACSLGPPWGGGTYEQYF. DNA for the CDR3: TGTGCCTGCAGCTTAGGCCCCCCTTGGGGGGGCGGAACCTACGAGCAGTACTTC.

This rearrangement joins TRBV4-3 to TRBJ1-2; 7 bases are a match to TRBD1. With V trimmed by 3 bases and J by 5 bases, 9 bases remained unmatched. The CDR3 is made up of 15 amino acids. Germline V lookup: CDR1 LGHNA, CDR2 YSLEER. The CDR3 coding sequence is TGCGCCAGCAGCCAGAGTACTACAGGGGATTATGGCTACACCTTC. Protein: CASSQSTTGDYGYTF.

The chain has TRBV5-5 and TRBJ1-4, with TRBD1 matching over 7 bases. The trim removed 0 bases at V and 0 bases at J, leaving 8 bases unmatched. CDR1 is SGHKS, CDR2 YYEKEE, per germline (reference sequence). This CDR3 has 18 residues. The CDR3 spells CASSLELRGPATNEKLFF. CDR3 nucleotides: TGTGCCAGCAGCTTGGAATTGAGGGGGCCGGCAACTAATGAAAAACTGTTTTTT.

J is TRBJ1-5 and V is TRBV5-1; D may be TRBD1 (6 bases). Trimming stripped 2 bases from V and 4 bases from J, with 13 bases between. This CDR3 comprises 15 residues. Germline values: CDR1 SGHRS, CDR2 YFSETQ. The CDR3 DNA follows: TGCGCCAGCAGCTTAGGGACAACGAAAAATCAGCCCCAGCATTTT. Residues: CASSLGTTKNQPQHF.